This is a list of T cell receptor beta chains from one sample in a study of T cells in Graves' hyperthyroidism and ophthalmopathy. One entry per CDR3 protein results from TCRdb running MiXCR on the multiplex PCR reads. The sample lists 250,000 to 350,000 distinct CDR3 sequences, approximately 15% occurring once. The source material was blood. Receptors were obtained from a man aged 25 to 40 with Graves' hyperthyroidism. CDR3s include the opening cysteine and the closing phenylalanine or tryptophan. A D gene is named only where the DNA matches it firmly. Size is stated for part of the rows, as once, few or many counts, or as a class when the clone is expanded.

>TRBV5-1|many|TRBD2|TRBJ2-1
TGCGCCAGCAGCTTGGGTAGCGGGAGGGCCGGGGAGCAGTTCTTC
CASSLGSGRAGEQFF
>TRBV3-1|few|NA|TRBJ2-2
TGTGCCAGCAGCCACCAGACCGGGGAGCTGTTTTTT
CASSHQTGELFF
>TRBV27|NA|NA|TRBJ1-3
TGTGCCAGCAGTTTATCTTCAGGCGGACGAAACACCATATATTTT
CASSLSSGGRNTIYF
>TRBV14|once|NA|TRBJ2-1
TGTGCCAGCAGCCAAGACTTCTGGGTTGCGGCTGAGCAGTTCTTC
CASSQDFWVAAEQFF
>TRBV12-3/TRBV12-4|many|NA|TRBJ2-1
TGTGCCAGCAGTTCCCTCGACTACAATGAGCAGTTCTTC
CASSSLDYNEQFF
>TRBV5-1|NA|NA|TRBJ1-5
TGCGCCAGCAGCTTTCCTGGTCATCAGCCCCAGCATTTT
CASSFPGHQPQHF
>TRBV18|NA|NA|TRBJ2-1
TGTGCCAGCTCACCTACGGTGGGCGATGAGAAGTTCTTC
CASSPTVGDEKFF
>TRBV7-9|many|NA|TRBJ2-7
TGTGCCAGCAGCGCCGGGACGTCCTCCTACGAGCAGTACTTC
CASSAGTSSYEQYF
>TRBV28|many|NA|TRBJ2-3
TGTGCCAGCATAGAGGGTGTGGACACAGATACGCAGTATTTT
CASIEGVDTDTQYF
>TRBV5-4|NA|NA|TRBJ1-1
TGTGCCAGCAGCCGTCAGGGAGTGAGGACTGAAGCTTTCTTT
CASSRQGVRTEAFF
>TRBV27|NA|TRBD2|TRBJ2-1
TGTGCCAGCAGTTCCCCCGGGACTAGCGGGAGAGTTGAGCAGTTCTTC
CASSSPGTSGRVEQFF
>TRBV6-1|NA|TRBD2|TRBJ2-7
TGTGCCAGCAGCCTCAGCGGGAGTCTCTACGAGCAGTACTTC
CASSLSGSLYEQYF
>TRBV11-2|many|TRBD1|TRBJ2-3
TGTGCCAGCAGCTCGGCGACAGGGGGGGCAGATACGCAGTATTTT
CASSSATGGADTQYF
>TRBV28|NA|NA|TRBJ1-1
TGTGCCAGCAGTCAAGTTTCGGGGGCCATGAACACTGAAGCTTTCTTT
CASSQVSGAMNTEAFF
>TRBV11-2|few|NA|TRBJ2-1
TGTGCCAGCAGCCCAACCGACGGGCAACTCTACAATGAGCAGTTCTTC
CASSPTDGQLYNEQFF
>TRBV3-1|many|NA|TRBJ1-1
TGTGCCAGCAGCCAGGGTATGAACACTGAAGCTTTCTTT
CASSQGMNTEAFF
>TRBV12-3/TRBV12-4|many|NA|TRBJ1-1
TGTGCCAGCAGTTCAATTGAAATGAACACTGAAGCTTTCTTT
CASSSIEMNTEAFF
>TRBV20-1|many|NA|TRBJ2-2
TGCAGTGCTAGTAGGACCGGGCTTCACACCGGGGAGCTGTTTTTT
CSASRTGLHTGELFF
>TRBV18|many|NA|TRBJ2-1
TGTGCCAGCTCACCTAAGACCGGGAGAATGGATAATGAGCAGTTCTTC
CASSPKTGRMDNEQFF
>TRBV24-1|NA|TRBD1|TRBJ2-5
TGTGCCACCAGTGATGACCCCGGGGACAGGGGGTGGAAGACCCAGTACTTC
CATSDDPGDRGWKTQYF
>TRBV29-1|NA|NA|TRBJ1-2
TGCAGCGTTGCTGTACAGGACTATGGCTACACCTTC
CSVAVQDYGYTF
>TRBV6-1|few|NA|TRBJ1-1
TGTGCCAGCAGTGAAGACCGGATGAACACTGAAGCTTTCTTT
CASSEDRMNTEAFF
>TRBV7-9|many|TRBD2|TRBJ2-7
TGTGCCAGCAGCTCACCTAGCGGGAGCCCTTGGGAGCAGTACTTC
CASSSPSGSPWEQYF
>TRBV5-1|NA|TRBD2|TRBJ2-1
TGCGCCAGCAGCTTGGCCCTAGCGGGTGGGGGCTACAATGAGCAGTTCTTC
CASSLALAGGGYNEQFF
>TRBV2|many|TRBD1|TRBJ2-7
TGTGCCAGCCGGGCAGGGACAGGGTCGAAGCAGTACTTC
CASRAGTGSKQYF
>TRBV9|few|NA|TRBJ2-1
TGTGCCAGCAGCGTAGGAGGGACAAACAATGAGCAGTTCTTC
CASSVGGTNNEQFF
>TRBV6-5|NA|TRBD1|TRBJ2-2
TGTGCCAGCAGTTACTCGTCCGTAGGGGGCGGAGGGGAGCTGTTTTTT
CASSYSSVGGGGELFF
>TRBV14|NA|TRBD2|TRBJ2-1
TGTGCCAGCAGCCTACTAGCGGGCGACTTCTACAATGAGCAGTTCTTC
CASSLLAGDFYNEQFF
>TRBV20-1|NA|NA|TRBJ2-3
TGCAGTGCTCTTGTCAGCACAGATACGCAGTATTTT
CSALVSTDTQYF
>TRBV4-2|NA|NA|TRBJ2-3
TGTGCCAGCAGCCAAGATCCCGCTGGCACAGATACGCAGTATTTT
CASSQDPAGTDTQYF
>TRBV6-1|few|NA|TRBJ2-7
TGTGCCAGCAGGCCCCCGGGACTCCGGACCTACGAGCAGTACTTC
CASRPPGLRTYEQYF
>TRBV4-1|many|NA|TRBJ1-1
TGCGCCAGCAGCCAGGACAGACTGAACACTGAAGCTTTCTTT
CASSQDRLNTEAFF
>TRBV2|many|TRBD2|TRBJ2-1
TGTGCCAGCAGGCGCAGCTCTCCGGGACCCCGGGGGGGTGAGCAGTTCTTC
CASRRSSPGPRGGEQFF
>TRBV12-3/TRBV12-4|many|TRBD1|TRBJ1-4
TGTGCCAGTTCGGACAGGGGGCTCGCTAATGAAAAACTGTTTTTT
CASSDRGLANEKLFF
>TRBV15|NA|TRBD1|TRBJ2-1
TGTGCCACCAGCAGCAGCGCGACAGGGTACTCCTACAATGAGCAGTTCTTC
CATSSSATGYSYNEQFF
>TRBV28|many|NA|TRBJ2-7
TGTGCCAGCATGTCAGGAACCTACGAGCAGTACTTC
CASMSGTYEQYF
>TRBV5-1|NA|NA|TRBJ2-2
TGCGCCAGCAGCTTGGCAGCTAGCGCGAACACCGGGGAGCTGTTTTTT
CASSLAASANTGELFF
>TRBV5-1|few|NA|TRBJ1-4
TGCGCCAGCAGCCCCACGGGGGACCAGAATGAAAAACTGTTTTTT
CASSPTGDQNEKLFF
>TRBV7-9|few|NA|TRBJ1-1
TGTGCCAGCACCTTCTCCCAGGGTGAAGCTTTCTTT
CASTFSQGEAFF
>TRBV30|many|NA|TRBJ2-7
TGTGCCTGGGACGCAGGGACCTCCTACGAGCAGTACTTC
CAWDAGTSYEQYF
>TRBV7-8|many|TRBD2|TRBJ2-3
TGTGCCAGCAGCCCGACGATAGCGGGAGGGCCAGGTACGCAGTATTTT
CASSPTIAGGPGTQYF
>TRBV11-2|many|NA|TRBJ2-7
TGTGCCAGCAGCCAGAGGTCGCCTGGGCCCTACGAGCAGTACTTC
CASSQRSPGPYEQYF
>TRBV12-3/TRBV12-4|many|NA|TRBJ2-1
TGTGCCAGCAGTTTAATGGGGAACAATGAGCAGTTCTTC
CASSLMGNNEQFF
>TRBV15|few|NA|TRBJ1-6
TGTGCCACCAGCACGAGGGGAGGTTCACCCCTCCACTTT
CATSTRGGSPLHF
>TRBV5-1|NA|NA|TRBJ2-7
TGCGCCAGCAGCCCGGAGGCGCCCGAGCAGTACTTC
CASSPEAPEQYF
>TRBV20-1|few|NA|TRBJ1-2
TGCAGTGCTAGAGTACCCTCGGGCTATGGCTACACCTTC
CSARVPSGYGYTF
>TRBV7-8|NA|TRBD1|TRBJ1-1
TGCGCCAGCAGCCCGGGGACAGGGTACGGGCTGCGGAACACTGAAGCTTTCTTT
CASSPGTGYGLRNTEAFF
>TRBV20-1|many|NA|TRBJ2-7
TGCAGTGCTAGCACCGGGACTTTGCAGTACTTC
CSASTGTLQYF
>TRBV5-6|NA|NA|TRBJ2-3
TGTGCCAGCAGCTTGTCCGAGTTTGGAACGCAGTATTTT
CASSLSEFGTQYF
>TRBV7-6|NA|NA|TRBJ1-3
TGTGCCAGCAGCCTCCATAGAACACAGGGATCGGAAAACACCATATATTTT
CASSLHRTQGSENTIYF
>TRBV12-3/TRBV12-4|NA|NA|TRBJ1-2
TGTGCCAGCAGTTTGGGGGGGGTCTTGTATGGCTACACCTTC
CASSLGGVLYGYTF
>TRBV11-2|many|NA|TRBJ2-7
TGTGCCAGCACTGGGGGGACGGACCCCTACGAGCAGTACTTC
CASTGGTDPYEQYF
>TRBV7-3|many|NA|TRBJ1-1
TGTGCCAGCAGCTCCGGTGGGAGCACTGAAGCTTTCTTT
CASSSGGSTEAFF
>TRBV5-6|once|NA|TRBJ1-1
TGTGCCAGCAGCCACAGGCTCGGAGCGATGAACACTGAAGCTTTCTTT
CASSHRLGAMNTEAFF
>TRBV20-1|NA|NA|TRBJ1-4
TGCAGTGCTAGGCGGCCGGGGGGGTATGAAAAACTGTTTTTT
CSARRPGGYEKLFF